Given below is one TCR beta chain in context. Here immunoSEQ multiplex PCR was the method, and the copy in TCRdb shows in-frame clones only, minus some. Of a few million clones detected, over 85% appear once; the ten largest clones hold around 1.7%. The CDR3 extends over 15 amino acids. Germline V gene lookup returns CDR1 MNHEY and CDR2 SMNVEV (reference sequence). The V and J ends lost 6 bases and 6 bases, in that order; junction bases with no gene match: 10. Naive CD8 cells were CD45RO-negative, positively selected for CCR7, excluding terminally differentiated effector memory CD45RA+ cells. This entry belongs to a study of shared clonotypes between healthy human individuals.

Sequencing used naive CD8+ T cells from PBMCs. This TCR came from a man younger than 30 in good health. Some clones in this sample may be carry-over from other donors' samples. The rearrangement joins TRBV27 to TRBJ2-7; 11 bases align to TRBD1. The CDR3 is CASRLLGTGGGEQYF. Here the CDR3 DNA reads TGTGCCAGCAGGCTCCTCGGGACAGGGGGTGGCGAGCAGTACTTC.